These 15 T cell receptor beta chains came from one sample sequenced in a study of CD8+CD57+ T cells in acquired aplastic anemia. Genomic DNA provided the template from which TCR beta VDJ and CDR3 profiles were obtained. TCRdb independently ran MiXCR on the reads; one entry per CDR3 protein. Of some 290,000 distinct CDR3 sequences listed, about 56% are singletons. The specimen was sorted CD4+, CD8+, or CD8+CD57+ T cells (not recorded which) from PBMCs. These receptor sequences come from a human donor with severe aplastic anemia or a healthy control (not recorded which).

V is TRBV12-3 or TRBV12-4 and J is TRBJ2-1, with TRBD1 identical over 8 bases. This CDR3 comprises 14 residues. J lost 0 bases, V lost 6 bases, and 1 base had no gene match. The CDR3 sequence is CASRGQVSYNEQFF. The CDR3 DNA reads as TGTGCCAGCAGGGGACAGGTCTCCTACAATGAGCAGTTCTTC.

There are a few counts of this clonotype. The V and J genes are TRBV4-2 and TRBJ2-4; a possible D gene is TRBD2 (6 bases). V gave up 0 bases and J gave up 4 bases, with 16 bases separating them. There are 17 residues in the CDR3. CDR1 and CDR2 (germline): LGHNA, YNFKEQ. The CDR3 sequence is CASSQDWRDLRKNIQYF. The CDR3 DNA follows: TGTGCCAGCAGCCAAGATTGGAGGGACCTCCGAAAAAACATTCAGTACTTC.

The gene calls are TRBV7-2 and TRBJ2-7, with no clear D. Trimming removed 1 base from V and 4 bases from J, with 11 bases in between. Germline CDR1 SGHTA, CDR2 FQGNSA. The CDR3 extends over 14 amino acids. The CDR3 DNA sequence: TGTGCCAGCAGCTTAGTAGGGTTAATTTACGAGCAGTACTTC. Its translation: CASSLVGLIYEQYF. The complete variable domain, with remaining parts taken from reference TRBV7-2 and TRBJ2-7, reads GAGVSQSPSNKVTEKGKDVELRCDPISGHTALYWYRQSLGQGLEFLIYFQGNSAPDKSGLPSDRFSAERTGGSVSTLTIQRTQQEDSAVYLCASSLVGLIYEQYFGPGTRLTVT.

This sequence joins TRBV19 and TRBJ1-1, with 7 bases identical to TRBD1. CDR1 and CDR2 from the germline V gene are LNHDA and SQIVND (reference sequence). The CDR3 runs to 15 residues. V shed 5 bases and J 1 base; nucleotides not matched to a gene: 7. The CDR3 DNA reads TGTGCCAGTAGTGGGGGGACAGCGGGGAACACTGAAGCTTTCTTT. It translates to CASSGGTAGNTEAFF.

This clonotype was counted many times. V and J are TRBV11-2 and TRBJ2-1; TRBD2 agrees at 11 bases. This CDR3 spans 17 amino acids. Looked up from germline, CDR1 is SGHAT and CDR2 is FQNNGV. J gave up 9 bases and V 0 bases, and 10 bases lay outside the gene matches. CDR3 coding DNA: TGTGCCAGCAGCTTAGAACTTTTAGCGGGGGGGCCGAGTGAGCAGTTCTTC. This codes for CASSLELLAGGPSEQFF.

The chain recombines TRBV10-3 with TRBJ1-5, with D maybe TRBD1 (5 bases). V lost 0 bases and J 0 bases, leaving 6 bases between the germline ends. Germline CDR1 and CDR2: ENHRY and SYGVKD. CDR3 length: 15 amino acids. CDR3 DNA: TGTGCCATCAGTGAGTCGACAGTTAGCAATCAGCCCCAGCATTTT. Encoded protein: CAISESTVSNQPQHF.

This chain joins TRBV5-5 and TRBJ2-7; D not resolved. The CDR3 sequence is 11 residues long. Trimming removed 2 bases at V and 4 bases at J, with 4 bases between. Germline lookup yields CDR1 SGHKS and CDR2 YYEKEE (reference sequence). CDR3 DNA: TGTGCCAGCAGCTTCCGTTACGAGCAGTACTTC. Its translation: CASSFRYEQYF.

This CDR3 is CASTQDRGPAYEQYF. In DNA form, the CDR3 reads TGTGCCAGCACCCAGGACAGGGGGCCAGCCTACGAGCAGTACTTC. This sequence joins TRBV6-6 and TRBJ2-7, with 11 bases fitting TRBD1. The CDR3 covers 15 residues. The V gene end was trimmed by 7 bases and the J gene end by 2 bases; junction bases not matched to a gene: 7. CDR1 is MNHNY, CDR2 SVGAGI, per germline (reference sequence).

This clonotype came up once. J is TRBJ1-2 and V is TRBV5-1; D not certain. The V gene lost 4 bases and the J gene lost 8 bases, with 15 bases spanning the gap. Looked up from germline, CDR1 is SGHRS and CDR2 is YFSETQ. There are 13 residues in the CDR3. The CDR3 bases are TGCGCCAGCAGCGATGGAGTCCTTGGGGGCTACACCTTC. This gives the protein CASSDGVLGGYTF.

This chain joins TRBV9 and TRBJ2-1; D not certain. V was clipped by 4 bases and J by 0 bases, with 14 bases between them. This CDR3 region has 16 residues. Looked up from germline, CDR1 is SGDLS and CDR2 is YYNGEE. CDR3 coding DNA: TGTGCCAGCAGCCCCAGCCGAGGCAGCTCCTACAATGAGCAGTTCTTC. It is translated as CASSPSRGSSYNEQFF.

This clonotype was seen just once. The chain's CDR3 is CASSISGGGIYEQYF. CDR3 DNA sequence: TGTGCCAGTAGTATTTCAGGAGGCGGGATCTACGAGCAGTACTTC. This chain joins TRBV19 and TRBJ2-7, with a possible D match to TRBD2 (6 bases). The CDR3 consists of 15 residues. Germline CDR1 LNHDA, CDR2 SQIVND (reference sequence). V lost 3 bases and J 3 bases, leaving 15 bases between the germline ends.

The chain recombines TRBV5-1 with TRBJ2-7; D assignment may be TRBD1 or TRBD2 (6 bases each). Trimming left V 0 bases short and J 5 bases short, with 15 bases between. Germline loops: CDR1 SGHRS, CDR2 YFSETQ. CDR3 length: 15 residues. Here the CDR3 reads CASSLDTGRSNEQYF. In DNA, the CDR3 is TGCGCCAGCAGCTTGGACACAGGGAGGTCCAACGAGCAGTACTTC.

V usage is TRBV19 and J usage is TRBJ1-6; 7 nucleotides line up with TRBD1. V lost 3 bases, J lost 7 bases, and 15 bases stayed unmatched. The CDR3 contains 18 residues. Germline V lookup: CDR1 LNHDA, CDR2 SQIVND (reference sequence). The CDR3 is CASSMLFGRGAVNSPLHF. The CDR3 DNA is TGTGCCAGTAGTATGCTCTTCGGCAGGGGGGCGGTAAATTCACCCCTCCACTTT.

This clonotype was detected only a few times. The chain employs TRBV20-1 and TRBJ1-1; a weak D match, TRBD1 (6 bases). V was cut by 0 bases and J by 0 bases, with 14 bases left in between. Looked up from germline, CDR1 is DFQATT and CDR2 is SNEGSKA (reference sequence). The CDR3 is 16 amino acids. The CDR3 loop reads CSARDVFGTLNTEAFF. CDR3 nucleotide sequence: TGCAGTGCTAGAGACGTCTTCGGGACATTGAACACTGAAGCTTTCTTT.

The chain carries TRBV20-1 and TRBJ1-2; D is ambiguous. The CDR3 totals 13 residues. Germline CDR1 DFQATT, CDR2 SNEGSKA (reference sequence). Between the trimmed V and J ends, which lost 2 bases and 4 bases, there was a span of 11 bases. CDR3 bases: TGCAGTGCTAGACCCACGGGCCTCTATGGCTACACCTTC. It translates to CSARPTGLYGYTF.